The rows below give T cell receptor beta chains drawn from one sample of a study of cytomegalovirus exposure and HLA in healthy donors. Assay used: immunoSEQ multiplex PCR; TCRdb lists only in-frame clones, some missing. The repertoire holds 100,000 or so clones, with roughly 58% as singletons. The sample comprised PBMCs. These receptors all come from a woman in her 30s in good health and CMV-seropositive. Both conserved end residues are part of each CDR3. A D gene is named only where the DNA matches it firmly. A row's size may be missing; if present it is once, few, many or a size class.

D: NA
V: TRBV5-1
size: NA
J: TRBJ1-2
CDR3: CASSSGSPPYGYTF
DNA: TGCGCCAGCAGTTCGGGAAGCCCCCCCTATGGCTACACCTTC

D: TRBD1
V: TRBV18
size: NA
J: TRBJ2-7
CDR3: CASSPNRGYEQYF
DNA: TGTGCCAGCTCACCAAACAGGGGATACGAGCAGTACTTC

D: NA
V: TRBV5-1
size: NA
J: TRBJ2-7
CDR3: CASSPYDFYEQYF
DNA: TGCGCCAGCAGCCCCTATGATTTCTACGAGCAGTACTTC

D: NA
V: TRBV7-2
size: NA
J: TRBJ2-1
CDR3: CASSPQPLEVEQFF
DNA: TGTGCCAGCAGCCCCCAACCCTTAGAGGTTGAGCAGTTCTTC

D: TRBD1
V: TRBV5-5
size: NA
J: TRBJ2-7
CDR3: CASRPGQLSSYEQYF
DNA: TGTGCCAGCAGACCGGGACAGTTGAGCTCCTACGAGCAGTACTTC

D: NA
V: TRBV5-1
size: NA
J: TRBJ1-4
CDR3: CASSSLGATNEKLFF
DNA: TGCGCCAGCAGCAGTCTAGGGGCAACTAATGAAAAACTGTTTTTT

D: NA
V: TRBV4-3
size: NA
J: TRBJ2-7
CDR3: CASSQDPGFSYEQYF
DNA: TGCGCCAGCAGCCAAGACCCAGGCTTCTCCTACGAGCAGTACTTC

D: NA
V: TRBV28
size: NA
J: TRBJ1-1
CDR3: CASSWTANTEAFF
DNA: TGTGCCAGCAGCTGGACAGCGAACACTGAAGCTTTCTTT

D: TRBD1
V: TRBV18
size: NA
J: TRBJ2-7
CDR3: CASSSLTGSSYEQYF
DNA: TGTGCCAGCTCTTCCCTGACAGGGAGCTCCTACGAGCAGTACTTC

D: TRBD2
V: TRBV7-8
size: NA
J: TRBJ2-7
CDR3: CASSPPRGGRYEQYF
DNA: TGTGCCAGCAGCCCACCCCGGGGGGGAAGGTACGAGCAGTACTTC

D: TRBD1
V: TRBV27
size: NA
J: TRBJ2-7
CDR3: CASSPTGTAPYEQYF
DNA: TGTGCCAGCAGTCCTACCGGGACAGCTCCCTACGAGCAGTACTTC

D: NA
V: TRBV21-1
size: NA
J: TRBJ2-1
CDR3: CASSKGNGLAGSYNEQFF
DNA: TGTGCCAGCAGCAAAGGTAACGGACTAGCGGGGTCCTACAATGAGCAGTTCTTC

D: TRBD2
V: TRBV9
size: few
J: TRBJ2-7
CDR3: CASSVASSGGIYEQYF
DNA: TGTGCCAGCAGCGTAGCAAGTAGCGGGGGAATCTACGAGCAGTACTTC

D: TRBD2
V: TRBV6-4
size: NA
J: TRBJ2-3
CDR3: CASSDGTSGADTQYF
DNA: TGTGCCAGCAGTGACGGGACTAGCGGGGCAGATACGCAGTATTTT

D: NA
V: TRBV9
size: NA
J: TRBJ1-5
CDR3: CASSVHSNQPQHF
DNA: TGTGCCAGCAGCGTCCATAGCAATCAGCCTCAGCATTTT

D: NA
V: TRBV28
size: NA
J: TRBJ2-3
CDR3: CASNNYPHTDTQYF
DNA: TGTGCCAGCAATAACTACCCCCACACAGATACGCAGTATTTT

D: NA
V: TRBV2
size: NA
J: TRBJ1-1
CDR3: CASLYFTNTEAFF
DNA: TGTGCCAGCTTATATTTTACTAACACTGAAGCTTTCTTT

D: TRBD2
V: TRBV6-5
size: NA
J: TRBJ2-1
CDR3: CASGSGTIVSNEQFF
DNA: TGTGCCAGCGGTTCAGGGACTATTGTGTCCAATGAGCAGTTCTTC

D: NA
V: TRBV28
size: few
J: TRBJ2-1
CDR3: CASSMARKDEQFF
DNA: TGTGCCAGCAGTATGGCTAGAAAGGATGAGCAGTTCTTC

D: NA
V: TRBV29-1
size: NA
J: TRBJ2-1
CDR3: CSVDSPAGGNEQFF
DNA: TGCAGCGTTGATAGCCCTGCAGGGGGGAATGAGCAGTTCTTC

D: NA
V: TRBV6-4
size: few
J: TRBJ2-1
CDR3: CASSPGDGSYNEQFF
DNA: TGTGCCAGCAGCCCCGGGGATGGCTCCTACAATGAGCAGTTCTTC

D: TRBD1
V: TRBV5-1
size: NA
J: TRBJ1-2
CDR3: CASSPGTGSLGGYTF
DNA: TGCGCCAGCAGCCCCGGGACAGGGAGTTTGGGCGGCTACACCTTC

D: NA
V: TRBV28
size: few
J: TRBJ1-4
CDR3: CASSLTGINREKLFF
DNA: TGTGCCAGCAGTTTAACGGGGATCAACCGAGAAAAACTGTTTTTT

D: TRBD1
V: TRBV16
size: NA
J: TRBJ1-1
CDR3: CASPGGVNEAFF
DNA: TGTGCCAGCCCAGGGGGTGTTAATGAAGCTTTCTTT

D: NA
V: TRBV19
size: NA
J: TRBJ1-5
CDR3: CASSIGGVLSNQPQHF
DNA: TGTGCCAGTAGTATAGGGGGGGTGCTGAGCAATCAGCCCCAGCATTTT

D: TRBD2
V: TRBV29-1
size: few
J: TRBJ2-1
CDR3: CSVAGTSGGIDEQFF
DNA: TGCAGCGTGGCCGGGACTAGCGGGGGGATAGATGAGCAGTTCTTC

D: NA
V: TRBV5-6
size: NA
J: TRBJ1-4
CDR3: CASSRETTDLFF
DNA: TGTGCCAGCAGCCGGGAGACGACGGACCTGTTTTTT

D: TRBD1
V: TRBV4-2
size: few
J: TRBJ2-3
CDR3: CASSQERGLADTQYF
DNA: TGTGCCAGCAGCCAAGAAAGGGGGCTGGCAGATACGCAGTATTTT

D: TRBD1
V: TRBV6-1
size: NA
J: TRBJ2-5
CDR3: CASNRGQGVQETQYF
DNA: TGTGCCAGCAACCGAGGACAGGGGGTCCAAGAGACCCAGTACTTC

D: NA
V: TRBV5-1
size: few
J: TRBJ2-7
CDR3: CASSLGGASASYEQYF
DNA: TGCGCCAGCAGCTTGGGGGGAGCGTCCGCCTCCTACGAGCAGTACTTC

D: NA
V: TRBV28
size: NA
J: TRBJ1-1
CDR3: CASAVPMNTEAFF
DNA: TGTGCCAGCGCGGTGCCGATGAACACTGAAGCTTTCTTT

D: NA
V: TRBV11-2
size: NA
J: TRBJ2-7
CDR3: CASSLSGGGTSYEQYF
DNA: TGTGCCAGCAGCTTATCCGGCGGGGGCACATCCTACGAGCAGTACTTC